This T cell receptor beta chain was found in a study of blood T cells in healthy people across ages. Germline trimming cut 0 bases from V and 0 bases from J; bases unmatched to any gene: 14. The CDR3 length is 21 residues. Germline V gives CDR1 LGHNA, CDR2 YNFKEQ. The second PCR ran about 6 to 12 cycles with a sample-barcoded 5' primer and J-beta primers. TCRdb re-derived calls from the 5' RACE reads in MiXCR, one entry per CDR3 protein. The sample contains more than 650,000 distinct CDR3 sequences, 20% to 25% of which appear only once. This rearrangement joins TRBV4-2 to TRBJ2-3; 11 bases map to TRBD2. This clonotype was sampled from a man aged 65 to 85 in good health. Sample: blood. For the CDR3, the DNA is TGTGCCAGCAGCCAAGAGAGGGGACTAGGAGTAGCGGGGGGGAGCACAGATACGCAGTATTTT. Its protein is CASSQERGLGVAGGSTDTQYF.